These 15 T cell receptor beta chains were all obtained from the same sample, sequenced in a study of shared clonotypes between healthy human individuals (dated by TCRdb to 2020 to 2021). The method behind the library was the immunoSEQ multiplex PCR assay. TCRdb took over this immuneACCESS table, retaining in-frame rearrangements with V and J assigned. Such tables are incomplete; in checked studies, under half of the missing clones stem from an unresolved V gene, and the remainder is unexplained. Counted in this sample were over 2 million clones; around 92% of them appeared once. The ten top clones hold roughly 0.34% of the sample. Sequencing was performed on naive CD4+ T cells from PBMCs. The cell subset or site label, as the study defines it: CD45RA+ positively selected. These receptors were obtained from a young man in good health. Some clones in this sample may be carry-over from other donors' samples.

This clone is a singleton in its sample. The V and J genes are TRBV7-9 and TRBJ2-1; no firm D call. The ends were cut back, 3 bases at V and 4 bases at J, with 13 bases in the middle. Germline-derived CDR1 and CDR2 are SEHNR and FQNEAQ (reference sequence). The CDR3 length is 15 residues. CDR3 bases: TGTGCCAGCAGCTTGCAATCTCTGAATTACAATGAGCAGTTCTTC. This encodes CASSLQSLNYNEQFF.

The chain combines TRBV28 with TRBJ1-2, with D perhaps TRBD1 (5 bases). V was shortened by 3 bases and J by 7 bases, with 15 bases between the two germline ends. This CDR3 is built from 14 residues. CDR1 is MDHEN and CDR2 is SYDVKM in the germline V gene. The CDR3 coding sequence is TGTGCCAGCAGTTTCCCCGGGGTGAGGGGTGGCTACACCTTC. This encodes CASSFPGVRGGYTF.

V usage is TRBV29-1 and J usage is TRBJ2-1; D unresolved. V was shortened by 0 bases and J by 3 bases, with 9 bases between the two germline ends. Per the germline V gene, CDR1 is SQVTM and CDR2 is ANQGSEA. This CDR3 spans 14 amino acids. In DNA, the CDR3 is TGCAGCGTTGAAGATCTTGCGGACTACAATGAGCAGTTCTTC. Residues: CSVEDLADYNEQFF.

The chain is built from TRBV6-5 and TRBJ2-7, with D maybe TRBD2 (5 bases). Trimming took 0 bases from V and 3 from J, leaving 12 bases between them. The CDR3 covers 15 residues. The germline CDR1 and CDR2 sequences are MNHEY and SVGAGI. CDR3 protein: CASSYSRAGLYEQYF. The DNA for the CDR3 is TGTGCCAGCAGTTACTCGAGGGCAGGACTCTACGAGCAGTACTTC.

This clone was found once. The rearrangement links TRBV28 to TRBJ2-3, with TRBD1 matching 7 bases. Germline values: CDR1 MDHEN, CDR2 SYDVKM. Losses at the gene ends were 5 bases for V and 6 bases for J; bases not matched to a gene: 2. This CDR3 is 12 amino acids long. CDR3 nucleotide sequence: TGTGCCAGCAGTCCGACAGGGGATACGCAGTATTTT. It encodes CASSPTGDTQYF.

The chain joins TRBV7-3 to TRBJ2-1; possibly TRBD1 or TRBD2 for D (5 bases each). The CDR3 sequence is 12 residues long. Germline assignment: CDR1 SGHTA and CDR2 FQGTGA. Trimming shortened V by 3 bases and J by 12 bases, and 12 bases separated the two germline ends. The CDR3 sequence: CASSLSGTGQFF. The CDR3 DNA sequence: TGTGCCAGCAGCTTGTCGGGGACCGGGCAGTTCTTC.

The chain has TRBV28 and TRBJ2-7, with D perhaps TRBD1 (5 bases). The germline V gene encodes CDR1 MDHEN and CDR2 SYDVKM. CDR3 length: 12 amino acids. Trimming shortened V by 5 bases and J by 6 bases, and 11 bases separated the two germline ends. CDR3 bases: TGTGCCAGCAGTGCAGGGAAATCCGAGCAGTACTTC. It is translated as CASSAGKSEQYF. The full variable domain, in which reference TRBV28 and TRBJ2-7 provide the parts outside the CDR3, is DVKVTQSSRYLVKRTGEKVFLECVQDMDHENMFWYRQDPGLGLRLIYFSYDVKMKEKGDIPEGYSVSREKKERFSLILESASTNQTSMYLCASSAGKSEQYFGPGTRLTVT.

The genes are TRBV7-9 and TRBJ2-3; TRBD2 matches 9 bases. The junction had 7 bases not matched to a gene; V was cut back by 10 bases and J by 5 bases. The CDR3 spans 13 residues. Germline V gives CDR1 SEHNR, CDR2 FQNEAQ (reference sequence). Here the CDR3 reads CAIVAGVVDTQYF. The CDR3 DNA reads TGTGCCATTGTAGCGGGAGTGGTAGATACGCAGTATTTT.

The chain couples TRBV27 to TRBJ1-2; TRBD1 matches at 10 bases. This CDR3 spans 13 amino acids. The germline V gene encodes CDR1 MNHEY and CDR2 SMNVEV (reference sequence). With 6 bases clipped from V and 7 bases from J, the junction kept 5 bases outside the gene matches. The CDR3 reads CASSRRQGAGYTF. Written as DNA, the CDR3 is TGTGCCAGCAGCCGCCGACAGGGGGCTGGCTACACCTTC.

This sequence joins TRBV27 and TRBJ1-1, with TRBD1 matching 9 bases. V gave up 1 base and J gave up 0 bases; unmatched junction bases: 9. The CDR3 is 18 residues long. The germline CDR1 and CDR2 sequences are MNHEY and SMNVEV (reference sequence). This CDR3 reads CASSLLGGQGPVNTEAFF. CDR3 nucleotides: TGTGCCAGCAGTTTATTAGGGGGACAGGGACCCGTGAACACTGAAGCTTTCTTT.

This clone was picked up one time. The chain couples TRBV12-5 to TRBJ2-3, with D maybe TRBD1 (5 bases). CDR1 is LGHNT, CDR2 FRNRAP, per germline. With 7 bases removed from V and 3 bases from J, the gap between germline ends came to 14 bases. The CDR3 sequence is 14 residues long. The CDR3 loop reads CASAGRVGTDTQYF. In DNA form, the CDR3 reads TGTGCTAGTGCAGGCAGGGTAGGGACAGATACGCAGTATTTT.

This clone was recorded once. The chain recombines TRBV19 with TRBJ2-7, with 9 bases identical to TRBD1. Germline V gene lookup returns CDR1 LNHDA and CDR2 SQIVND (reference sequence). Trimming cost V 5 bases and J 3 bases; bases outside gene matches: 11. This CDR3 is 16 amino acids long. The CDR3 is CASSPHRTGAFYEQYF. DNA of the CDR3: TGTGCCAGTAGTCCCCATCGGACAGGGGCTTTCTACGAGCAGTACTTC.

J is TRBJ2-7 and V is TRBV7-9; D unclear. The germline gives CDR1 SEHNR, CDR2 FQNEAQ (reference sequence). Between the trimmed V and J ends, which lost 1 base and 6 bases, there was a span of 10 bases. The CDR3 is 13 amino acids. CDR3 amino acids: CASSLGPAGEQYF. CDR3 bases: TGTGCCAGCAGCTTAGGGCCGGCAGGCGAGCAGTACTTC.

J is TRBJ1-5 and V is TRBV28; D is uncertain. The length of the CDR3 is 14 residues. The germline V gene has CDR1 MDHEN and CDR2 SYDVKM. Trimming pared 5 bases from V and 6 bases from J, leaving 14 bases between. The CDR3 DNA is TGTGCCAGCAGTAGTATTGGGGTAGGTCAGCCCCAGCATTTT. Translating gives CASSSIGVGQPQHF.

In this sample, this clone turned up once. The rearrangement links TRBV7-7 to TRBJ2-3, with TRBD1 identical over 7 bases. V was clipped by 5 bases and J by 5 bases; unmatched bases: 4. This CDR3 has 13 amino acids. Germline V lookup: CDR1 SSHAT, CDR2 FNYEAQ (reference sequence). In nucleotides, the CDR3 is TGTGCCAGCAGCCTAGGGGGCAGAGATACGCAGTATTTT. Protein: CASSLGGRDTQYF. Full variable domain (missing parts from reference TRBV7-7 and TRBJ2-3): GAGVSQSPRYKVTKRGQDVTLRCDPISSHATLYWYQQALGQGPEFLTYFNYEAQPDKSGLPSDRFSAERPEGSISTLTIQRTEQRDSAMYRCASSLGGRDTQYFGPGTRLTVL.